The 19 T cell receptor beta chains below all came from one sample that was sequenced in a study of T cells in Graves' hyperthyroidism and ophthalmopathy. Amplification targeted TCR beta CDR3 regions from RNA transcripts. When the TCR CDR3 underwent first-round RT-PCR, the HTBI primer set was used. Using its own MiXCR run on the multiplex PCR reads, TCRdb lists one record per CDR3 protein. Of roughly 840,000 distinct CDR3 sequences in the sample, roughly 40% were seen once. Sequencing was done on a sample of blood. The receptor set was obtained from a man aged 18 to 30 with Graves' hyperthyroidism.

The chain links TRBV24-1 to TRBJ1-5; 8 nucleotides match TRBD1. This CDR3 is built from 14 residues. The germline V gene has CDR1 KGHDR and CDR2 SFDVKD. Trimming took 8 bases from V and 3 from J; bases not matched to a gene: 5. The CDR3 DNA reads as TGTGCCACCATGGACAGGGTAAACAATCAGCCCCAGCATTTT. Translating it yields CATMDRVNNQPQHF.

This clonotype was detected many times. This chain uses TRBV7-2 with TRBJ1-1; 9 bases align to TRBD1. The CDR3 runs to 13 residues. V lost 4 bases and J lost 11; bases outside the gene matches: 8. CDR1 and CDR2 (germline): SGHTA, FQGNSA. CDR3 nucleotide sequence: TGTGCCAGCAGCTCCCTCGGACAGGGGCAGGCTTTCTTT. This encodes CASSSLGQGQAFF.

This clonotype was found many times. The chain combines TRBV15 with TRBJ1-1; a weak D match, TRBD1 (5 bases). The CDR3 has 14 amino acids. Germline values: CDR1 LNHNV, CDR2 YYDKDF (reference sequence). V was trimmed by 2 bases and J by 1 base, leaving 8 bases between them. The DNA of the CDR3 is TGTGCCACCAGCAGAACACAGGCGAACACTGAAGCTTTCTTT. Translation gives CATSRTQANTEAFF.

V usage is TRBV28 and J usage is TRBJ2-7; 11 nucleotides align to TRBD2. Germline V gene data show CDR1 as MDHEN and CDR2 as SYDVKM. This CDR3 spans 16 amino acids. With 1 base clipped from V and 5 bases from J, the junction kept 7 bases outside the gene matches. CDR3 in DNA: TGTGCCAGCAGTTTATTAACTAGCGGGAGTATAGACGAGCAGTACTTC. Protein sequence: CASSLLTSGSIDEQYF.

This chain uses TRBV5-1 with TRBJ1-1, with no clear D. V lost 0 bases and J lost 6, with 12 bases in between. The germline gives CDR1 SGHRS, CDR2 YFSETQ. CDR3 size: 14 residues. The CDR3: CASSLGGEGAEAFF. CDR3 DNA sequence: TGCGCCAGCAGCTTGGGGGGTGAGGGCGCTGAAGCTTTCTTT.

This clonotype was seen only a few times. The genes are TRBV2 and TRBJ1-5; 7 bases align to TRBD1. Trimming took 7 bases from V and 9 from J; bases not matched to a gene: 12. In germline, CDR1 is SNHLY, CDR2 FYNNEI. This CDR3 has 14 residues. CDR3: CASTGQGVQGPQHF. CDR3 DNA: TGTGCCAGCACCGGGCAGGGGGTTCAAGGGCCCCAGCATTTT.

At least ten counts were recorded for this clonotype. This CDR3 is CASTLGGGQPQHF. As DNA, the CDR3 is TGTGCCAGCACACTCGGGGGGGGTCAGCCCCAGCATTTT. This chain connects TRBV6-5 to TRBJ1-5; D may be TRBD1 (5 bases). CDR3 length equals 13 residues. Germline CDR1 MNHEY, CDR2 SVGAGI. V shed 7 bases and J shed 6 bases, with 13 bases lying between them.

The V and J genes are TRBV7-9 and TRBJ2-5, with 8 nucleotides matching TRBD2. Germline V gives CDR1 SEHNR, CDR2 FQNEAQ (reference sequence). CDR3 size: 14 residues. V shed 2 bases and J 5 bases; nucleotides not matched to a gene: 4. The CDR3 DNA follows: TGTGCCAGCAGCTTAAACCCTAGCGGGGAGACCCAGTACTTC. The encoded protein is CASSLNPSGETQYF.

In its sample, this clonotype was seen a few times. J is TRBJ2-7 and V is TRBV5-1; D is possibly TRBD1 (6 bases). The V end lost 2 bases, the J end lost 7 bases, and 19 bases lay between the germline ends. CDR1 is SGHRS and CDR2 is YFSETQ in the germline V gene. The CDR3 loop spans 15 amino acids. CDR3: CASSFIWTDPQEQYF. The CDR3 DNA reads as TGCGCCAGCAGCTTCATTTGGACAGACCCTCAGGAGCAGTACTTC.

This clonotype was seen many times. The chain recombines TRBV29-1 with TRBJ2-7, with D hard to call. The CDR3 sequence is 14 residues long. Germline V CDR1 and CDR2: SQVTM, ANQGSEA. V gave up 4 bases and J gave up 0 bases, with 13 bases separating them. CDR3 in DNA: TGCAGCGTTGGATTTTTACGGTCCTCCTACGAGCAGTACTTC. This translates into CSVGFLRSSYEQYF.

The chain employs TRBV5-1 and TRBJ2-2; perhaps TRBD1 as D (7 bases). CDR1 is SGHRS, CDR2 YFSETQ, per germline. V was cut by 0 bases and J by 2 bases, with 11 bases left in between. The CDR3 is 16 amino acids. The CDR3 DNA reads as TGCGCCAGCAGCTTGGAGGAGGGGGCAAACACCGGGGAGCTGTTTTTT. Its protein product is CASSLEEGANTGELFF.

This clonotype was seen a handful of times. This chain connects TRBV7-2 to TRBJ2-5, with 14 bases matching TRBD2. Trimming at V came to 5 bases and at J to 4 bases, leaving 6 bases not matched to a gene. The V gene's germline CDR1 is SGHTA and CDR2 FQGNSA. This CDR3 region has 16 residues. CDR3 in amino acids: CASSRGLAGGSETQYF. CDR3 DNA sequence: TGTGCCAGCAGCAGAGGACTAGCGGGGGGATCAGAGACCCAGTACTTC.

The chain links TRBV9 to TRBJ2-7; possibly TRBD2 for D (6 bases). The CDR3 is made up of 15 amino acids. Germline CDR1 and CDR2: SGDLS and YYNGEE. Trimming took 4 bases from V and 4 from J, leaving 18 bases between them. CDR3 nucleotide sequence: TGTGCCAGCAGCAGGTTAGGAGGGGAAAATTACGAGCAGTACTTC. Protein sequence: CASSRLGGENYEQYF.

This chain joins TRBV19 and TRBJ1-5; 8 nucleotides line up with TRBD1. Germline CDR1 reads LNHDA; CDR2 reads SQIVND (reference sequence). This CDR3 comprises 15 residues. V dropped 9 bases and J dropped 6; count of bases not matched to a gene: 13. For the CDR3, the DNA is TGTGCCAGCTCACCTAAACAGGGGGACGGTCAGCCCCAGCATTTT. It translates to CASSPKQGDGQPQHF.

The chain's CDR3 is CAAGATRVAGANVLTF. CDR3 nucleotides: TGTGCCGCAGGCGCCACGAGAGTAGCTGGGGCCAACGTCCTGACTTTC. The V and J genes are TRBV2 and TRBJ2-6; D gene uncertain. Looked up from germline, CDR1 is SNHLY and CDR2 is FYNNEI. The V end lost 11 bases, the J end lost 2 bases, and 19 bases lay between the germline ends. CDR3 length equals 16 residues.

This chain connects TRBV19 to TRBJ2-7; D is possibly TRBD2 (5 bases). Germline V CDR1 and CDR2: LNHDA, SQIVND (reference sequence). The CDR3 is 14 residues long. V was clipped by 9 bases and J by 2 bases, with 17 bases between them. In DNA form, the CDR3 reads TGTGCCAGCAGCCCGCTTGGGGAGACCTACGAGCAGTACTTC. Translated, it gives CASSPLGETYEQYF.

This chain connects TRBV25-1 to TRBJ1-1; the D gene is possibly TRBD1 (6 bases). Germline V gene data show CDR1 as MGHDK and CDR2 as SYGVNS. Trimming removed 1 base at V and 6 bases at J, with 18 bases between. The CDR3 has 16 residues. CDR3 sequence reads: CASSESGAPLGAEAFF. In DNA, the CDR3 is TGTGCCAGCAGTGAATCAGGGGCACCCCTTGGCGCTGAAGCTTTCTTT.

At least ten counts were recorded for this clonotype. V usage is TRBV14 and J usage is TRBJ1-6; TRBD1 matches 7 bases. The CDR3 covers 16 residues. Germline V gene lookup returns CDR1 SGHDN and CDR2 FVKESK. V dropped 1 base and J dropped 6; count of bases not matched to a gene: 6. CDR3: CASSQATGILNSPLHF. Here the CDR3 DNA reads TGTGCCAGCAGCCAAGCGACAGGGATCCTTAATTCACCCCTCCACTTT.

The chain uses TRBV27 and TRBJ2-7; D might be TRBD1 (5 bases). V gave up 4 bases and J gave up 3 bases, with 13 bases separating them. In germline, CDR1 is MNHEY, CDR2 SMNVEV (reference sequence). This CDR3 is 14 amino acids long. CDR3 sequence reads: CASSWKDNLYEQYF. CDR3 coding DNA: TGTGCCAGCAGTTGGAAGGACAACCTCTACGAGCAGTACTTC.